The T cell receptor (beta chain) described here comes from a study of PD-L1 blockade in urothelial cancer. On the study more broadly: Before enrollment, 0 to 3 chemotherapy regimens had been given to patients.

Sequencing used immunoSEQ multiplex PCR; TCRdb keeps in-frame clones, though not all of them. The data hold about 130,000 clones, with around 84% observed a single time. Time point reported: pretreatment peripheral blood. The germline V gene has CDR1 SEHNR and CDR2 FQNEAQ (reference sequence). The CDR3 runs 13 residues. Trimming pared 3 bases from V and 6 bases from J, leaving 12 bases between. V and J are TRBV7-9 and TRBJ2-7, with D possibly being TRBD1 (6 bases). The source is a man aged 45-65 years with urothelial cancer. This specimen was PBMCs, taken around atezolizumab (anti-PD-L1) treatment. CDR3 sequence: CASSFQGIGEQYF. Written as DNA, the CDR3 is TGTGCCAGCAGCTTCCAGGGGATCGGCGAGCAGTACTTC.